This TCR beta chain is drawn from a study of blood T cells in healthy people across ages. Study-level findings and limits: Diversity was higher, and naive CD4+ cells more numerous, in long-lived donors than in aged donors.

Approximately 9.6 milliliters of peripheral blood were drawn from each donor into EDTA-treated tubes. The use of a sample-barcoded 5' primer and a J-beta primer mix characterized a second PCR of roughly 6 to 11 cycles. Each CDR3 protein gets one entry after TCRdb re-called the 5' RACE reads with MiXCR. The sample has around 780,000 distinct CDR3 sequences, roughly 24% seen once. Remarks on this clonotype: The antigen is unknown.

The sample was also linked to a second study, of T cells of mothers and their children. That report adds: No persistent microchimeric T cell clones were detected at roughly 94 clones per million clonotypes sensitivity.

The sequencing input was blood. The clonotype originates from a boy aged 10-17 years in good health.

The CDR3 DNA follows: TGTGCCAGCTTAGACGGGGCGGGCCATTTCTACAATGAGCAGTTCTTC. Encoded protein: CASLDGAGHFYNEQFF. V gene TRBV12-3 or TRBV12-4 combines with J gene TRBJ2-1; D tentatively reads TRBD1 or TRBD2 (5 bases each). The ends were cut back, 8 bases at V and 3 bases at J, with 20 bases in the middle. The CDR3 length is 16 residues.